This T cell receptor beta chain was recovered during a study of T cell repertoires in cytomegalovirus infection. Study background: Selected CMV epitopes included recently identified HLA-C-restricted ones as well as well-studied HLA-B-restricted ones. Study-level findings and limits: HLA-C-restricted CMV clonotypes gave the most frequent clonotype in two of eight donors.

One entry per CDR3 protein results from TCRdb running MiXCR on the reads. There are around 430,000 distinct CDR3 sequences in the sample; approximately 42% occur only once, and about 45% lies in the top ten. This clonotype was counted a few times. The target antigen is unknown. This CDR3 region has 11 residues. The germline CDR1 and CDR2 sequences are DFQATT and SNEGSKA (reference sequence). Trimming left V 5 bases short and J 1 base short, with 6 bases between. This specimen was cultured PBMCs, taken from culture after CMV antigen stimulation. The TCR originated in a human donor in good health (CMV status not recorded). Some clones in this sample may be carry-over from other donors' samples. The chain employs TRBV20-1 and TRBJ2-7; TRBD2 might be the D (6 bases). The CDR3 loop reads CSAGGSYEQYF. For the CDR3, the DNA is TGCAGTGCTGGGGGGTCCTACGAGCAGTACTTC.